This T cell receptor (beta chain) derives from a study of early stage breast cancer tumors. V lost 5 bases to trimming and J lost 11 bases; unmatched junction nucleotides: 16. CDR3 length: 14 residues. Germline CDR1 reads SQVTM; CDR2 reads ANQGSEA. Profiling relied on immunoSEQ multiplex PCR, and the TCRdb table lists in-frame clones only, not all of them. The sample includes around 4,400 clones, about two thirds of them seen just once. V is TRBV29-1 and J is TRBJ1-1, with 8 bases identical to TRBD1. Sequenced input: normal breast tissue next to the tumor. This TCR was sampled from a person between 55 and 70 years old with breast cancer. The CDR3 region is CSVMGLGRGQGAFF. The CDR3, as DNA: TGCAGCGTTATGGGTCTCGGCAGGGGGCAGGGGGCTTTCTTT.